This TCR beta chain comes out of a study of blood T cell repertoires in COVID-19. Study-wide background: Sites in the United States, Italy and Spain provided acute and convalescent COVID-19 samples.

Sequencing used immunoSEQ multiplex PCR; TCRdb keeps in-frame clones, though not all of them. The table shows roughly 63,000 clones, with roughly four fifths occurring only once. The sequence came from an elderly woman with acute or convalescent COVID-19. Source material: peripheral blood.

This CDR3 reads CASNMDRVTSANYGYTF. The CDR3 nucleotides read TGTGCCAGCAACATGGACAGGGTGACTTCTGCTAACTATGGCTACACCTTC. This chain uses TRBV28 with TRBJ1-2, with 8 bases aligning to TRBD1. CDR1 is MDHEN, CDR2 SYDVKM, per germline. The CDR3 runs 17 residues. With 7 bases clipped from V and 0 bases from J, the junction kept 13 bases outside the gene matches.